This TCR beta chain was documented in a study of T-cell reconstitution after alpha-beta-depleted transplantation in children (dated by TCRdb to 2016 to 2017). Some background on the complete study: Using TCR repertoire profiling, the study followed T-cell immune reconstitution in a quantitative way in children after TCRalphabeta/CD19-depleted allogeneic hematopoietic cell transplantation.

Library prep was done by PCR. TCRdb records Illumina HiSeq 2500 as the sequencer. Molecular barcoding was employed in the preparation of TCR libraries, with unique molecular identifiers being used to normalize TCRbeta repertoire quantification. In-frame beta chains were kept once TCRdb had trimmed the public reads at Q25 with fastp and called clones with MiXCR. Rows are unified per CDR3 protein, each entry keeping the most common DNA and genes. The sample table holds about 540,000 distinct CDR3 sequences, of which about a sixth were seen once. 2.5% to 3.5% of the sample rests with the top ten. Of note for this clonotype: It lacks a known antigen. Base qualities are not recorded, but no much larger clone differs from it by a single base.

Per the germline V gene, MGHDK is the CDR1 and SYGVNS is the CDR2. V is cut by 7 bases and J by 1 base, and the space between the germline ends is 10 bases. CDR3 length: 13 amino acids, cysteine to phenylalanine. Only the CDR3 DNA stays, 39 bases, in frame from base 1. Sequenced material: PBMCs from the stem cell graft donor, taken from the stem cell graft. The sequence is built from TRBV25-1 and TRBJ1-1; the D gene remains uncertain. This sequence originates from a human donor who donated a stem cell graft to a child with acute lymphoblastic leukemia. The CDR3 region reads CASTKSGNTEAFF. The bases read TGTGCCAGCACCAAAAGTGGGAACACTGAAGCTTTCTTT.